The present T cell receptor beta chain was sequenced within a study of T cells in localized non-small cell lung cancer (dated by TCRdb to about 2020). About the study as a whole: The study examined T cell repertoires in 200 to 300 patients with early-stage NSCLC and compared tumors with uninvolved tumor-adjacent lungs. The cohort consisted of approximately 240 treatment-naive NSCLC patients whose localized lung tumors had been resected. The mean age of the NSCLC patients was under 70 years, with 120 to 150 men and over 100 women.

CDR1 and CDR2 were assigned from the germline V gene as SGHRS and YFSETQ. The CDR3 spans 14 residues, from the cysteine through the phenylalanine. The entry retains the CDR3 DNA only, 42 bases that are in frame from base 1. V has 4 bases trimmed and J has 8 bases trimmed; junction bases matching no gene number 8. Regarding this clone: Its antigen target is currently unknown. Base qualities were left out, and no much larger clone turns up one base away.

The immunoSEQ Assay was used to sequence TCR beta CDR3 regions from DNA. The source study handled its data this way. T cell density was computed as TCR beta template counts normalized to usable DNA estimated by amplifying housekeeping genes. The preseqR package was used to estimate richness by extrapolating to 400,000 templates for PBMC samples and to 120,000 templates for tissue samples. Clonality was taken to be one minus Pielou's evenness. Tissue-enriched TCRs were identified by differential abundance testing using productive amino-acid clonotypes, minimum total count 5 and alpha 0.1. Repertoire overlap between compartments was quantified with the Jaccard Index and Morisita Overlap Index. GLIPH clustered TCR beta CDR3s with public tetramer-defined viral CDR3s; viral motifs required at least three viral sequences plus V-gene enrichment. TCRdb's version of the immuneACCESS table is confined to in-frame rearrangements and falls short of the full clone set. An unresolved V gene accounts for under half of the shortfall where checked; the remainder is of unknown origin. V, J and clone size were drawn from that table, and D and trimming were deduced from the DNA. Across this sample there are fewer than 30,000 clones, with about 90% seen only once. The ten largest make up 0.95% to 1.3% of the sample.

General study outcomes and caveats: Uninvolved tumor-adjacent lung showed the highest T cell clonality, higher than tumor, which suggests more focused antigenic responses in the uninvolved tumor-adjacent lung. Because of the exploratory design, TCR variables were selected using unadjusted p-values without false-discovery rate correction. Of the top 100 tumor clones, a median of roughly 53 were detected in paired uninvolved adjacent lung; roughly 29 were also among that lung's top 100. Longer overall survival was associated with higher blood T cell density, whereas shorter survival was associated with higher adjacent-lung clonality. Multi-region tumor sequencing was not performed, so intratumor heterogeneity could not be excluded.

At diagnosis, tumor, uninvolved tumor-adjacent lung and peripheral blood were collected and then preserved as a mix of FFPE and fresh-frozen material. For TCR repertoire profiling, blood samples were analyzed in the form of peripheral blood mononuclear cells. The chain links TRBV5-1 with TRBJ1-4; 7 central bases correspond to TRBD1. The starting material was peripheral blood, obtained before any cancer treatment. This TCR was recovered from a woman aged 35 to 69 with stage I lung adenocarcinoma. The nucleotide sequence is TGCGCCAGCAGCCTTATCGAGGGGGCAGAAAAACTGTTTTTT. It is translated as CASSLIEGAEKLFF.